Each of the 21 T cell receptor beta chains below was sequenced from the same sample in a study of OX40 agonist ivuxolimab in advanced cancers. TCRdb's copy holds only in-frame clones and misses some; the assay was immunoSEQ multiplex PCR. The data contain some 68,000 clones, roughly 86% of them singletons. This material consisted of CD4+ or CD8+ T cells sorted from blood, taken in a trial of the OX40 agonist ivuxolimab. The origin of the receptors is an adult with an advanced solid tumor such as melanoma, head and neck, liver or kidney cancer.

V gene TRBV29-1 combines with J gene TRBJ2-7, with D perhaps TRBD2 (6 bases). CDR1 SQVTM and CDR2 ANQGSEA come from the germline V gene. The CDR3 spans 14 residues. Trimming took off 6 bases at V and 1 base at J, with 16 bases between the two ends. For the CDR3, the DNA is TGCAGCGTGCAGGCGCAGGGAGGATCCTACGAGCAGTACTTC. Protein product: CSVQAQGGSYEQYF.

The V call is TRBV27, the J call TRBJ2-7; D may be TRBD1 (6 bases). Germline CDR1 MNHEY, CDR2 SMNVEV (reference sequence). CDR3 length: 15 amino acids. V lost 6 bases and J lost 2, with 17 bases in between. The CDR3 DNA sequence: TGTGCCAGCAGCTACCGACGGGACACCACCTACGAGCAGTACTTC. Protein: CASSYRRDTTYEQYF.

The chain uses TRBV7-6 and TRBJ2-7, with 13 bases lining up with TRBD2. This CDR3 is 15 amino acids long. J lost 2 bases, V lost 5 bases, and 3 bases had no gene match. Per the germline V gene, CDR1 is SGHVS and CDR2 is FNYEAQ. The chain's CDR3 is CASSPGLAGTYEQYF. DNA of the CDR3: TGTGCCAGCAGCCCGGGACTAGCGGGAACCTACGAGCAGTACTTC.

This chain links TRBV7-9 with TRBJ2-7; D is ambiguous. The CDR3 loop spans 15 amino acids. Germline CDR1 and CDR2: SEHNR and FQNEAQ (reference sequence). Trimming cost V 0 bases and J 2 bases, with 11 bases left between them. The CDR3 region has the DNA TGTGCCAGCAGCTTAGCTCGTCTCCAGGCCTACGAGCAGTACTTC. It specifies CASSLARLQAYEQYF.

This chain links TRBV7-2 with TRBJ1-6; D may be TRBD1 (6 bases). This CDR3 is built from 13 residues. Trimming took off 2 bases at V and 8 bases at J, with 7 bases between the two ends. Germline V CDR1 and CDR2: SGHTA, FQGNSA. The CDR3 sequence is CASSLKGDSPLHF. The CDR3 DNA follows: TGTGCCAGCAGCTTAAAGGGGGATTCACCCCTCCACTTT.

This clone was detected a few times. The rearrangement links TRBV11-3 to TRBJ2-3, with unresolved D. V was clipped by 5 bases and J by 3 bases, with 9 bases between them. This CDR3 has 13 amino acids. Germline CDR1 SGHNT, CDR2 YENEEA. CDR3 region: CASSKGQTDTQYF. The DNA for the CDR3 is TGTGCCAGCAGCAAAGGCCAGACAGATACGCAGTATTTT.

This clone appeared a few times. This sequence joins TRBV9 and TRBJ2-1; D might be TRBD2 (6 bases). The V gene lost 0 bases and the J gene lost 10 bases, with 11 bases spanning the gap. The CDR3 contains 13 residues. From germline, CDR1 is SGDLS and CDR2 YYNGEE. CDR3 nucleotides: TGTGCCAGCAGCGTAGATGATGGGGGGGAGCAGTTCTTC. Amino acid sequence: CASSVDDGGEQFF.

This clone appeared a single time. This chain uses TRBV6-1 with TRBJ2-2; 7 nucleotides agree with TRBD1. The CDR3 consists of 15 residues. CDR1 and CDR2 from the germline V gene are MNHNS and SASEGT. J lost 5 bases, V lost 4 bases, and 7 bases had no gene match. The CDR3 DNA reads TGTGCCAGCAGTGTGACAGGGCCCGGGACCGGGGAGCTGTTTTTT. Translation: CASSVTGPGTGELFF.

The chain links TRBV18 to TRBJ1-3; D is uncertain. The V end was cut by 2 bases, the J end by 0 bases, with 8 bases between. This CDR3 is 15 amino acids long. The germline gives CDR1 KGHSH, CDR2 LQKENI. CDR3 region: CASSPDQISGNTIYF. For the CDR3, the DNA is TGTGCCAGCTCACCAGACCAGATCTCTGGAAACACCATATATTTT.

This clone was picked up a small number of times. The chain carries TRBV19 and TRBJ1-1; D is unclear. This CDR3 has 13 residues. Germline V gene data show CDR1 as LNHDA and CDR2 as SQIVND (reference sequence). V lost 7 bases and J 3 bases, leaving 12 bases between the germline ends. The CDR3 nucleotides are TGTGCCAGTAACTTGGACCGAGACACTGAAGCTTTCTTT. As protein: CASNLDRDTEAFF.

The J gene is TRBJ1-4, the V gene TRBV7-2, with D possibly TRBD1 on 6 matching bases. Deletions cut 8 bases from V and 8 bases from J, with 21 bases between. This CDR3 spans 15 amino acids. In germline, CDR1 is SGHTA, CDR2 FQGNSA. The CDR3 bases are TGTGCCAGCGGGTACTACAGGGATGGTTGGGAAAAACTGTTTTTT. Translating it yields CASGYYRDGWEKLFF. The full variable domain, rest sourced from reference TRBV7-2 and TRBJ1-4, is GAGVSQSPSNKVTEKGKDVELRCDPISGHTALYWYRQSLGQGLEFLIYFQGNSAPDKSGLPSDRFSAERTGGSVSTLTIQRTQQEDSAVYLCASGYYRDGWEKLFFGSGTQLSVL.

This chain links TRBV10-3 with TRBJ1-5; D might be TRBD1 (5 bases). The CDR3 runs 14 residues. Germline V gene sequence: CDR1 ENHRY, CDR2 SYGVKD. V lost 0 bases and J lost 6, with 9 bases in between. The CDR3 reads CAISESIGGQPQHF. The DNA for the CDR3 is TGTGCCATCAGTGAGTCGATCGGGGGTCAGCCCCAGCATTTT.

The table lists this clone with a count of one. The rearrangement links TRBV6-5 to TRBJ1-5, with D hard to call. The CDR3 has 14 residues. Between the trimmed V and J ends, which lost 5 bases and 3 bases, there was a span of 11 bases. CDR1 and CDR2 (germline): MNHEY, SVGAGI. The CDR3 coding sequence is TGTGCCAGCAGTATCCTTCCGGCCAATCAGCCCCAGCATTTT. Its translation is CASSILPANQPQHF.

In its sample, this clone was seen once. V and J are TRBV7-2 and TRBJ2-7; D gene uncertain. V dropped 3 bases and J dropped 1 base, with 10 bases sitting between them. The germline CDR1 and CDR2 sequences are SGHTA and FQGNSA. The CDR3 is made up of 14 amino acids. In DNA, the CDR3 is TGTGCCAGCAGCTTCCCGGGCCCTTCCTACGAGCAGTACTTC. This gives the protein CASSFPGPSYEQYF.

V is TRBV6-1 and J is TRBJ2-3; TRBD2 aligns across 7 bases. Trimming took 5 bases from V and 0 from J; bases not matched to a gene: 5. CDR3 length: 15 residues. Germline loops: CDR1 MNHNS, CDR2 SASEGT. CDR3: CASSKSGTSTDTQYF. The CDR3 DNA is TGTGCCAGCAGTAAAAGCGGGACTAGCACAGATACGCAGTATTTT.

The V call is TRBV28, the J call TRBJ2-3, with no clear D. Germline assignment: CDR1 MDHEN and CDR2 SYDVKM. The CDR3 is made up of 14 amino acids. Trimming took 5 bases from V and 4 from J, leaving 13 bases between them. This CDR3 is CASSPFETADTQYF. The CDR3, as DNA: TGTGCCAGCAGTCCCTTTGAGACGGCAGATACGCAGTATTTT.

The chain links TRBV25-1 to TRBJ2-1, with TRBD2 matching over 7 bases. The CDR3 has 15 residues. Germline lookup yields CDR1 MGHDK and CDR2 SYGVNS. V shed 2 bases and J 5 bases; nucleotides not matched to a gene: 6. The DNA of the CDR3 is TGTGCCAGCAGTGAAGGGGGAGCGGGACACAATGAGCAGTTCTTC. Translated: CASSEGGAGHNEQFF.

The genes are TRBV28 and TRBJ1-6; the match to TRBD1 covers 8 bases. CDR3 size: 14 residues. Losses at the gene ends were 3 bases for V and 8 bases for J; bases not matched to a gene: 3. Germline-derived CDR1 and CDR2 are MDHEN and SYDVKM. The CDR3 DNA sequence: TGTGCCAGCAGTTTCGCAGGGGGCTATTCACCCCTCCACTTT. The encoded protein is CASSFAGGYSPLHF.

The chain joins TRBV7-2 to TRBJ2-5, with 9 bases identical to TRBD1. The CDR3 is 16 amino acids. Germline CDR1 and CDR2: SGHTA and FQGNSA. Trimming removed 0 bases from V and 5 bases from J; junction bases left unmatched: 7. CDR3 loop: CASSLAQGQGEETQYF. The CDR3 DNA reads TGTGCCAGCAGCTTAGCCCAGGGACAGGGCGAGGAGACCCAGTACTTC.

The chain couples TRBV6-1 to TRBJ2-1; D may be TRBD1 (6 bases). The CDR3 sequence is 14 residues long. Trimming took off 3 bases at V and 9 bases at J, with 15 bases between the two ends. Per the germline V gene, CDR1 is MNHNS and CDR2 is SASEGT. For the CDR3, the DNA is TGTGCCAGCAGTGAGCCGGGACGAGGGGGTGAGCAGTTCTTC. Translation: CASSEPGRGGEQFF.

V usage is TRBV6-5 and J usage is TRBJ1-1; TRBD1 matches at 8 bases. The CDR3 extends over 13 amino acids. Germline CDR1 reads MNHEY; CDR2 reads SVGAGI. V trimming: 6 bases; J trimming: 4 bases; junction bases outside the gene matches: 4. The chain's CDR3 is CASSVDRGTEAFF. Here the CDR3 DNA reads TGTGCCAGCAGCGTTGACAGGGGCACTGAAGCTTTCTTT.